This T cell receptor (beta chain) was recovered during a study of T cell repertoires and Cas9 in healthy adults. Overall study context: SpCas9-reactive CD4 and CD8 T cells were characterized for potency, cytotoxicity and lineage. Study-level findings and limits: SpCas9-reactive effector T cells were reportedly restrained in vitro by SpCas9-reactive regulatory T cells.

Profiling relied on immunoSEQ multiplex PCR, and the TCRdb table lists in-frame clones only, not all of them. The sample yields about 22,000 clones, roughly 92% seen once. Germline CDR1 is LGHNA and CDR2 is YSLEER. Trimming stripped 0 bases from V and 3 bases from J, with 11 bases between. The CDR3 has 16 amino acids. Of note for this clone: Its specificity is unknown.

The rearrangement joins TRBV4-3 to TRBJ2-2; D not resolved. The receptor's source is a human donor in good health. The specimen was CD4+ effector T cells (CD127+, CD25-, CD137-, CD154-) from PBMCs; culture status not recorded. The CDR3 coding sequence is TGCGCCAGCAGCCAAGACGCGGTTTGGTACACCGGGGAGCTGTTTTTT. Its protein is CASSQDAVWYTGELFF.